Following are 30 T cell receptor beta chains from one sample sequenced in a study of T cells in tuberculosis. The assay was immunoSEQ multiplex PCR, and TCRdb's table has in-frame clones only and misses some. This sample has more than 40,000 clones, with about 94% found just once. Sequencing was performed on PBMCs. These receptors originate from a donor aged 10 to 29 with latent tuberculosis or without tuberculosis infection. Some clones in this sample may be carry-over from other donors' samples.

This clone showed up just once. This chain connects TRBV28 to TRBJ2-1, with D perhaps TRBD2 (5 bases). CDR1 and CDR2 (germline): MDHEN, SYDVKM. Trimming took off 2 bases at V and 7 bases at J, with 18 bases between the two ends. The CDR3 sequence is 16 residues long. The CDR3 sequence: CASSLGSAKARNEQFF. The DNA of the CDR3 is TGTGCCAGCAGTTTAGGTAGCGCCAAGGCGAGGAATGAGCAGTTCTTC. The complete variable domain, with remaining parts taken from reference TRBV28 and TRBJ2-1, reads DVKVTQSSRYLVKRTGEKVFLECVQDMDHENMFWYRQDPGLGLRLIYFSYDVKMKEKGDIPEGYSVSREKKERFSLILESASTNQTSMYLCASSLGSAKARNEQFFGPGTRLTVL.

The chain employs TRBV9 and TRBJ2-1; 7 bases line up with TRBD2. Looked up from germline, CDR1 is SGDLS and CDR2 is YYNGEE. The CDR3 runs 18 residues. The V segment lost 0 bases and the J segment 9 bases; nucleotides outside the gene matches: 18. This CDR3 reads CASSVVPVVDGLVAEQFF. The DNA for the CDR3 is TGTGCCAGCAGCGTAGTACCTGTTGTTGACGGACTAGTGGCTGAGCAGTTCTTC.

This chain uses TRBV12-2 with TRBJ1-5. TRBV12-2 is a recognized pseudogene. This CDR3 is 15 amino acids long. This CDR3 reads CASRPERRDNQPQHF. The CDR3 coding sequence is TGTGCAAGTCGCCCGGAAAGGAGGGACAATCAGCCCCAGCATTTT.

The rearrangement joins TRBV10-1 to TRBJ1-5, with D tentatively TRBD1 (6 bases). CDR1 and CDR2 (germline): WNHNN, SYGVQD (reference sequence). This CDR3 region has 14 residues. V shed 10 bases and J shed 0 bases, with 13 bases lying between them. Here the CDR3 DNA reads TGCGCCAACCCCAGGGGTTATAGCAATCAGCCCCAGCATTTT. This sequence encodes CANPRGYSNQPQHF.

This clone occurred once. The V call is TRBV29-1, the J call TRBJ1-2; TRBD1 matches at 11 bases. The trim removed 7 bases at V and 4 bases at J, leaving 11 bases unmatched. CDR1 is SQVTM and CDR2 is ANQGSEA in the germline V gene. This CDR3 is built from 15 residues. DNA for the CDR3: TGCAGCGATACCTTCGGGACAGGGGGGGTCTATGGCTACACCTTC. Encoded protein: CSDTFGTGGVYGYTF.

The chain has TRBV7-9 and TRBJ1-1, with 8 bases lining up with TRBD1. CDR1 and CDR2 from the germline V gene are SEHNR and FQNEAQ (reference sequence). Germline trimming cut 5 bases from V and 4 bases from J; bases unmatched to any gene: 12. The CDR3 loop spans 16 amino acids. The CDR3 region has the DNA TGTGCCAGCAGCCCGATCCCAGGGGGCCGGGGCACTGAAGCTTTCTTT. Its protein is CASSPIPGGRGTEAFF.

Notes on this clone: An end of the junction differs from the germline gene, which may be a read error. The chain links TRBV7-9 to TRBJ2-1; a possible D gene is TRBD1 (5 bases). Germline V CDR1 and CDR2: SEHNR, FQNEAQ (reference sequence). The CDR3 totals 14 residues. CDR3 region: CASRLGVGADEQFF. The CDR3 region has the DNA TGTGCCAGCAGATTAGGTGTTGGGGCGGATGAGCAGTTCTTC.

The table lists this clone with a count of one. The V and J genes are TRBV4-1 and TRBJ2-7; D is unresolved. The germline V gene encodes CDR1 MGHRA and CDR2 YSYEKL. The CDR3 spans 14 residues. Trimming stripped 0 bases from V and 3 bases from J, with 9 bases between. The DNA for the CDR3 is TGCGCCAGCAGCCAAGAGAGGCAGATCTACGAGCAGTACTTC. This encodes CASSQERQIYEQYF.

The CDR3 spells CASSEVSGGSYEQYF. DNA for the CDR3: TGTGCCAGCAGTGAAGTCTCGGGAGGGTCCTACGAGCAGTACTTC. This chain joins TRBV2 and TRBJ2-7; 8 positions agree with TRBD2. CDR1 and CDR2 from the germline V gene are SNHLY and FYNNEI. This CDR3 is built from 15 residues. V lost 1 base to trimming and J lost 1 base; unmatched junction nucleotides: 3.

The rearrangement joins TRBV28 to TRBJ2-1; D is possibly TRBD2 (6 bases). Germline V gives CDR1 MDHEN, CDR2 SYDVKM. Trimming stripped 10 bases from V and 2 bases from J, with 24 bases between. This CDR3 has 17 residues. CDR3 sequence (DNA): TGTGCCACCTTAGGATTAGATTCTAGCGTTCCCTACAATGAGCAGTTCTTC. It specifies CATLGLDSSVPYNEQFF. Variable domain in full (rest from reference TRBV28 and TRBJ2-1): DVKVTQSSRYLVKRTGEKVFLECVQDMDHENMFWYRQDPGLGLRLIYFSYDVKMKEKGDIPEGYSVSREKKERFSLILESASTNQTSMYLCATLGLDSSVPYNEQFFGPGTRLTVL.

This rearrangement joins TRBV2 to TRBJ1-4; D not certain. Germline V gives CDR1 SNHLY, CDR2 FYNNEI. The CDR3 is 13 residues long. V was pared by 7 bases and J by 5 bases, with 11 bases between. CDR3 sequence (DNA): TGTGCCAGCAATCTTGGCAGGAATGAAAAACTGTTTTTT. It codes for CASNLGRNEKLFF.

J is TRBJ1-1 and V is TRBV4-1; D is undetermined. V lost 4 bases and J lost 2, with 11 bases in between. Germline CDR1 and CDR2: MGHRA and YSYEKL. The CDR3 is 14 amino acids. CDR3 coding DNA: TGCGCCAGCAGCCGACCGGGATCTAACACTGAAGCTTTCTTT. Residues: CASSRPGSNTEAFF.

This sequence joins TRBV7-9 and TRBJ2-5, with TRBD2 identical over 10 bases. This CDR3 has 16 residues. V lost 8 bases, J lost 1 base, and 10 bases stayed unmatched. Germline assignment: CDR1 SEHNR and CDR2 FQNEAQ (reference sequence). The CDR3 nucleotides are TGTGCCAGCCAAAACCCCCCTAGCGGGAGCCAAGAGACCCAGTACTTC. It is translated as CASQNPPSGSQETQYF.

The chain uses TRBV5-1 and TRBJ2-3; D not certain. The CDR3 runs to 13 residues. Germline assignment: CDR1 SGHRS and CDR2 YFSETQ. Trimming took off 2 bases at V and 5 bases at J, with 9 bases between the two ends. CDR3 sequence: CASSLLSGDTQYF. The CDR3 bases are TGCGCCAGCAGCTTACTATCCGGAGATACGCAGTATTTT.

The chain couples TRBV29-1 to TRBJ1-1; the D gene is possibly TRBD1 (5 bases). Germline V gene lookup returns CDR1 SQVTM and CDR2 ANQGSEA. The CDR3 is 15 amino acids. The V gene lost 2 bases and the J gene lost 0 bases, with 13 bases spanning the gap. CDR3 in amino acids: CSVEPPGHLNTEAFF. In nucleotides, the CDR3 is TGCAGCGTTGAACCCCCCGGACACCTGAACACTGAAGCTTTCTTT.

This clone was picked up one time. At one end, the junction sequence differs from germline, possibly due to a read error. The CDR3 DNA follows: TGTGCCGGCAGCCCTAGGTCCGCCGGGTACTACGAGCAGTACTTC. Its translation: CAGSPRSAGYYEQYF. The chain has TRBV6-5 and TRBJ2-7; D gene ambiguous. CDR1 is MNHEY and CDR2 is SVGAGI in the germline V gene. This CDR3 has 15 residues.

The CDR3 sequence is CASSLWEGPYEQYF. CDR3 nucleotide sequence: TGTGCCAGCAGTTTATGGGAGGGCCCCTACGAGCAGTACTTC. The V and J genes are TRBV28 and TRBJ2-7, with TRBD2 as a possible D gene (6 bases). This CDR3 region has 14 residues. From germline, CDR1 is MDHEN and CDR2 SYDVKM. Trimming cost V 0 bases and J 2 bases, with 8 bases left between them. Full variable domain (missing parts from reference TRBV28 and TRBJ2-7): DVKVTQSSRYLVKRTGEKVFLECVQDMDHENMFWYRQDPGLGLRLIYFSYDVKMKEKGDIPEGYSVSREKKERFSLILESASTNQTSMYLCASSLWEGPYEQYFGPGTRLTVT.

The genes are TRBV27 and TRBJ2-1; TRBD1 matches at 9 bases. This CDR3 has 17 amino acids. V gave up 6 bases and J gave up 0 bases; unmatched junction bases: 9. CDR1 and CDR2 (germline): MNHEY, SMNVEV (reference sequence). CDR3 residues: CASRSSQGAGSYNEQFF. CDR3 DNA sequence: TGTGCCAGCAGGAGTTCACAGGGGGCGGGCTCCTACAATGAGCAGTTCTTC.

The chain employs TRBV10-3 and TRBJ2-7, with no clear D. The CDR3 has 12 amino acids. The ends were cut back, 3 bases at V and 0 bases at J, with 3 bases in the middle. CDR1 ENHRY and CDR2 SYGVKD come from the germline V gene. CDR3 sequence (DNA): TGTGCCATCAGTGACTACTCCTACGAGCAGTACTTC. Residues: CAISDYSYEQYF.

The V call is TRBV5-6, the J call TRBJ2-7; tentative D call: TRBD1 (5 bases). From germline, CDR1 is SGHDT and CDR2 YYEEEE. V was cut by 0 bases and J by 0 bases, with 13 bases left in between. The CDR3 covers 16 residues. The CDR3, as DNA: TGTGCCAGCAGCTTGGAGCTAAGCCAGGGCTCCTACGAGCAGTACTTC. This sequence encodes CASSLELSQGSYEQYF.

The chain carries TRBV21-1 and TRBJ2-7; TRBD1 is the table's D call, not checked against the DNA. TRBV21-1 is a pseudogene segment. This CDR3 has 15 residues. CDR3: CASTVGQGPGYEQYF. The DNA for the CDR3 is TGTGCCAGCACCGTAGGACAGGGCCCTGGGTACGAGCAGTACTTC.

The chain has TRBV10-1 and TRBJ1-3, with D possibly TRBD1 on 6 matching bases. There are 16 residues in the CDR3. Germline CDR1 reads WNHNN; CDR2 reads SYGVQD (reference sequence). The V gene lost 7 bases and the J gene lost 3 bases, with 19 bases spanning the gap. Written as DNA, the CDR3 is TGCGCCAGCATTGTCCCCAGGGCCAGGGGTGGAAACACCATATATTTT. This encodes CASIVPRARGGNTIYF.

This clone was detected only a few times. The J gene is TRBJ1-2, the V gene TRBV19; TRBD1 aligns across 9 bases. The CDR3 totals 16 residues. J gave up 0 bases and V 6 bases, and 8 bases lay outside the gene matches. From germline, CDR1 is LNHDA and CDR2 SQIVND (reference sequence). This CDR3 is CASRRGGQGTNYGYTF. For the CDR3, the DNA is TGTGCCAGTAGACGGGGGGGACAGGGAACTAACTATGGCTACACCTTC. The full variable domain, its missing parts supplied by reference TRBV19 and TRBJ1-2, is DGGITQSPKYLFRKEGQNVTLSCEQNLNHDAMYWYRQDPGQGLRLIYYSQIVNDFQKGDIAEGYSVSREKKESFPLTVTSAQKNPTAFYLCASRRGGQGTNYGYTFGSGTRLTVV.

The V gene is TRBV19, the J gene TRBJ1-5; 9 bases fit TRBD1. The CDR3 spans 15 residues. CDR1 is LNHDA and CDR2 is SQIVND in the germline V gene (reference sequence). Trimming at V came to 9 bases and at J to 1 base, leaving 7 bases not matched to a gene. For the CDR3, the DNA is TGTGCCAGCCGGATAACAGGGGGCAGCAATCAGCCCCAGCATTTT. It is translated as CASRITGGSNQPQHF.

The chain uses TRBV7-9 and TRBJ2-1; 11 nucleotides agree with TRBD2. This CDR3 has 14 amino acids. Losses at the gene ends were 6 bases for V and 9 bases for J; bases not matched to a gene: 7. Germline CDR1 reads SEHNR; CDR2 reads FQNEAQ (reference sequence). The CDR3 nucleotides read TGTGCCAGCAGGCCCGGGACTAGCGGTGGTGAGCAGTTCTTC. Protein: CASRPGTSGGEQFF.

The chain uses TRBV6-1 and TRBJ2-7; unclear D gene. V lost 3 bases, J lost 7 bases, and 16 bases lay in between. The germline CDR1 and CDR2 sequences are MNHNS and SASEGT. The CDR3 sequence is 14 residues long. Here the CDR3 DNA reads TGTGCCAGCAGTGAGGCAGGTCCCCCCTTTGAGCAGTACTTC. This encodes CASSEAGPPFEQYF.

This sequence joins TRBV30 and TRBJ1-4; weak D call: TRBD1 (5 bases). This CDR3 is 13 amino acids long. The V gene lost 1 base and the J gene lost 8 bases, with 11 bases spanning the gap. CDR1 and CDR2 (germline): GTSNPN, SVGIG (reference sequence). This CDR3 reads CAWSGTLGEKLFF. The CDR3 region has the DNA TGTGCCTGGAGTGGGACACTGGGCGAAAAACTGTTTTTT. Combining the CDR3 with reference TRBV30 and TRBJ1-4 gives the whole variable domain SQTIHQWPATLVQPVGSPLSLECTVEGTSNPNLYWYRQAAGRGLQLLFYSVGIGQISSEVPQNLSASRPQDRQFILSSKKLLLSDSGFYLCAWSGTLGEKLFFGSGTQLSVL.

This chain links TRBV6-4 with TRBJ2-3; no reliable D call. The V and J ends lost 5 bases and 0 bases respectively, with 15 bases between them. Looked up from germline, CDR1 is MRHNA and CDR2 is SNTAGT. The CDR3 runs 16 residues. The CDR3 DNA follows: TGTGCCAGCAGTCCTACCCCGACACTCAGCACAGATACGCAGTATTTT. It is translated as CASSPTPTLSTDTQYF.

The chain links TRBV28 to TRBJ2-1; 7 bases fit TRBD2. The J segment lost 5 bases and the V segment lost 3 bases, leaving 10 bases of the junction unmatched. The CDR3 extends over 16 amino acids. The germline V gene encodes CDR1 MDHEN and CDR2 SYDVKM. In nucleotides, the CDR3 is TGTGCCAGCAGTTTGTCGGCGGGAGATATCAACAATGAGCAGTTCTTC. Translated, it gives CASSLSAGDINNEQFF.

V and J are TRBV19 and TRBJ2-1; 12 bases align to TRBD2. The CDR3 is 17 residues long. Trimming removed 6 bases from V and 4 bases from J; junction bases left unmatched: 10. Germline V CDR1 and CDR2: LNHDA, SQIVND (reference sequence). CDR3 protein: CASRDLAGGPKYNEQFF. The CDR3 DNA follows: TGTGCCAGTAGGGACCTAGCGGGAGGGCCCAAGTACAATGAGCAGTTCTTC.